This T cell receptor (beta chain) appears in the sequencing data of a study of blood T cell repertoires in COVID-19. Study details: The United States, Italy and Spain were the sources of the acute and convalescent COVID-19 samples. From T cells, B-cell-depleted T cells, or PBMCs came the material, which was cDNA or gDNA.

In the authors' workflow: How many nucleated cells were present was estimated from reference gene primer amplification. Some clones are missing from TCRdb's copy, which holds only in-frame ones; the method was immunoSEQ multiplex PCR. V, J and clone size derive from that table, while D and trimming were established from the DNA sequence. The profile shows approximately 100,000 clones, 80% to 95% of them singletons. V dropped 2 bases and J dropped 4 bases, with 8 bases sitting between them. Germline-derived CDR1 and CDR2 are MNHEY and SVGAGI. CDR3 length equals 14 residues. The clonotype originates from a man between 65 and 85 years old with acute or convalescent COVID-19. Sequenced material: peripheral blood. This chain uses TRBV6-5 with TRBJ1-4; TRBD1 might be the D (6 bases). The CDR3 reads CASSYVRGNEKLFF. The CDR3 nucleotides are TGTGCCAGCAGTTACGTCAGGGGTAATGAAAAACTGTTTTTT.